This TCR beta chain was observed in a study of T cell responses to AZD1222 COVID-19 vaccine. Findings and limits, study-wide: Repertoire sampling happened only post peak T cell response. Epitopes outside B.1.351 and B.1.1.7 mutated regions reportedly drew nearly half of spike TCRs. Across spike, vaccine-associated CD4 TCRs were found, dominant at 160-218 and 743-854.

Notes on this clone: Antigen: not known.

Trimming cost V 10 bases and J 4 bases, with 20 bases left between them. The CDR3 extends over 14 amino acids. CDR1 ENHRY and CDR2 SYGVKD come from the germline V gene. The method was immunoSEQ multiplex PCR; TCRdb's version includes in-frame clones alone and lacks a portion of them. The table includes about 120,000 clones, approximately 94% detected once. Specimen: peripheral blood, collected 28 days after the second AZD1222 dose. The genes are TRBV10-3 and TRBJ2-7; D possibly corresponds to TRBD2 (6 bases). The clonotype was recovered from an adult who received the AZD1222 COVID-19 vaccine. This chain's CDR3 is CATHPAGKAYEQYF. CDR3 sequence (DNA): TGTGCCACCCACCCAGCGGGTAAGGCTTACGAGCAGTACTTC.